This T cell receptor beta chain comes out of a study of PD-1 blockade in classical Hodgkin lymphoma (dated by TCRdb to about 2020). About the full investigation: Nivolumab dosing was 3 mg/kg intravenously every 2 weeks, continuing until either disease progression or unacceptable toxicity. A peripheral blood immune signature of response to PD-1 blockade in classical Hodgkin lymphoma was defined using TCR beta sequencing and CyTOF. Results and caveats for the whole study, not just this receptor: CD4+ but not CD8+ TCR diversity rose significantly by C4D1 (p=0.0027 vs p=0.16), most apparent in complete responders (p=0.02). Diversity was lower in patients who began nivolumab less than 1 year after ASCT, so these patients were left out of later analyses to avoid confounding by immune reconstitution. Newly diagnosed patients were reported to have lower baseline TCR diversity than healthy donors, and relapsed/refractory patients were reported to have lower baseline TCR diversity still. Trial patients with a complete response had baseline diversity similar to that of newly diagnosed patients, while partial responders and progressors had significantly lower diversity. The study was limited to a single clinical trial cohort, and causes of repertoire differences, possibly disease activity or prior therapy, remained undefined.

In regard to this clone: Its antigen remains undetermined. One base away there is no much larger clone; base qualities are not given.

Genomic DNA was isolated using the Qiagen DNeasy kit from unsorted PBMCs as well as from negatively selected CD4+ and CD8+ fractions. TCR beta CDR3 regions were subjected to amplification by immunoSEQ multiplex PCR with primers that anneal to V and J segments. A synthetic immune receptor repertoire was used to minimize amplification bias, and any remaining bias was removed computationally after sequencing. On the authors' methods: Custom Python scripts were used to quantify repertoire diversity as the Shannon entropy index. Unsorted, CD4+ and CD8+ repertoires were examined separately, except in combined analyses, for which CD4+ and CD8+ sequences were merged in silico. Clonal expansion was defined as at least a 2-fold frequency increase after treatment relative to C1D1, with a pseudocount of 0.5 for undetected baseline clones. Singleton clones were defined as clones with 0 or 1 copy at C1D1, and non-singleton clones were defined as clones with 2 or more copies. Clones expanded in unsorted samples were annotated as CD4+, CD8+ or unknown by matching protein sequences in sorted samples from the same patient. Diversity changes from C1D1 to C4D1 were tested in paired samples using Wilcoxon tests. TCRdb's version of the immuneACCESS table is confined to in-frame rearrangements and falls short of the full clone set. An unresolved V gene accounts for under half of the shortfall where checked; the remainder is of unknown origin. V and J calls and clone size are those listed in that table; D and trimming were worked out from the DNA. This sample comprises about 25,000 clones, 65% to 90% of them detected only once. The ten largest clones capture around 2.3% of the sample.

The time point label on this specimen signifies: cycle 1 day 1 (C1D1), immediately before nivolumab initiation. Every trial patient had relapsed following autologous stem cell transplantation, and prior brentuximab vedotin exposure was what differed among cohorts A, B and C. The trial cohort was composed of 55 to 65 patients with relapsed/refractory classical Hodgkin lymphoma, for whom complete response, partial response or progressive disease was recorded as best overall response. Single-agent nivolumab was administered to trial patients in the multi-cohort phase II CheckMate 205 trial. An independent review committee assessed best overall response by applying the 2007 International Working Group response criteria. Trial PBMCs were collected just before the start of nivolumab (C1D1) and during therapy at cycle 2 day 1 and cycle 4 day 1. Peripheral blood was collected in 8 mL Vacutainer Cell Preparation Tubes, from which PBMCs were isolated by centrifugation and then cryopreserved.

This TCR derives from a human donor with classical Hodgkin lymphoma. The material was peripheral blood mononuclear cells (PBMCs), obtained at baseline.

Here the CDR3 is given as CASSTIRSRGTYEQYF. The nucleotide sequence reads as follows: TGTGCCAGCAGTACGATCCGGAGTCGAGGTACCTACGAGCAGTACTTC. The sequence joins TRBV6-6 to TRBJ2-7, with the D gene not clear enough to name. The germline V gene (reference sequence) gives CDR1 as MNHNY and CDR2 as SVGAGI. The trim is 5 bases for V and 2 bases for J, with a gap of 19 bases between the germline ends. The CDR3 starts with the cysteine, ends with the phenylalanine, and has 16 residues. The only DNA kept is the CDR3, 48 bases in frame from the first base.